This T cell receptor beta chain was sequenced in a study of shared clonotypes between healthy human individuals. Sequencing was performed with immunoSEQ multiplex PCR; in TCRdb, only in-frame clones are kept and a portion is missing. The table includes around 320,000 clones, over 75% detected once. Both CD45RO+ cells and CCR7-negative CD45RA+ TemRA cells were combined to make up CD8 memory. Per germline, CDR1 SGHVS and CDR2 FNYEAQ. The V gene lost 5 bases and the J gene lost 0 bases, with 8 bases spanning the gap. There are 14 residues in the CDR3. On this clone: This same CDR3 is encoded by further DNA sequences in the sample.

The chain employs TRBV7-6 and TRBJ2-1, with D possibly being TRBD1 (6 bases). The sample consisted of memory CD8+ T cells sorted from blood. Subset specified: CD45RO+ cells pooled with CCR7-negative TemRA cells. This TCR derives from a man between 18 and 35 years old in good health. The CDR3 here is CASSTGSSYNEQFF. CDR3 nucleotide sequence: TGTGCCAGCAGCACAGGGAGCTCCTACAATGAGCAGTTCTTC.